These 7 T cell receptor beta chains were all obtained from the same sample, sequenced in a study of cytomegalovirus exposure and HLA in healthy donors. 13 Jbeta primers and 60 Vbeta primers were used for the PCR. Some clones are missing from TCRdb's copy, which holds only in-frame ones; the method was immunoSEQ multiplex PCR. The sample gives about 91,000 clones, just under 90% of which show up once; roughly 2.3% is in the top ten. What was sequenced was PBMCs. These TCRs come from a man aged 18 to 30 in good health and CMV-seronegative.

The genes are TRBV5-1 and TRBJ1-2, with 7 bases that match TRBD1. CDR3 size: 14 residues. The germline V gene encodes CDR1 SGHRS and CDR2 YFSETQ. The junction had 3 bases not matched to a gene; V was cut back by 0 bases and J by 4 bases. CDR3 nucleotides: TGCGCCAGCAGCTTGGACCCAGGGGGCTATGGCTACACCTTC. It codes for CASSLDPGGYGYTF.

The chain links TRBV5-6 to TRBJ2-5; D might be TRBD1 (6 bases). Per the germline V gene, CDR1 is SGHDT and CDR2 is YYEEEE. Trimming removed 5 bases at V and 4 bases at J, with 15 bases between. This CDR3 spans 14 amino acids. This CDR3 is CASRSPGTLETQYF. CDR3 DNA: TGTGCCAGCAGATCACCCGGGACATTAGAGACCCAGTACTTC.

J is TRBJ2-3 and V is TRBV28; the D gene is possibly TRBD1 (5 bases). The CDR3 totals 15 residues. V was clipped by 1 base and J by 10 bases, with 18 bases between them. CDR1 and CDR2 from the germline V gene are MDHEN and SYDVKM. The CDR3 DNA reads as TGTGCCAGCAGTTTATCCCCCCAGGGTAGCAAGGCGCAGTATTTT. Protein product: CASSLSPQGSKAQYF.

The table lists this clone with a few counts. This chain connects TRBV18 to TRBJ1-6; 9 bases align to TRBD1. The CDR3 sequence is 17 residues long. In germline, CDR1 is KGHSH, CDR2 LQKENI. V shed 3 bases and J 7 bases; nucleotides not matched to a gene: 10. The CDR3 loop reads CASSPPVGTGMNSPLHF. For the CDR3, the DNA is TGTGCCAGCTCACCTCCAGTTGGGACAGGGATGAATTCACCCCTCCACTTT.

This sequence joins TRBV21-1 and TRBJ1-6; TRBD1, the table's D call, was not compared with the DNA. TRBV21-1 is flagged as a pseudogene. The CDR3 consists of 16 residues. The DNA of the CDR3 is TGTGCCAGCAGCAAAGCCGGCAGGGGAAGTAATTCACCCCTCCACTTT. Its translation: CASSKAGRGSNSPLHF.

The V call is TRBV19, the J call TRBJ2-7; 9 bases line up with TRBD2. With 2 bases clipped from V and 6 bases from J, the junction kept 8 bases outside the gene matches. The CDR3 is 15 residues long. Per the germline V gene, CDR1 is LNHDA and CDR2 is SQIVND (reference sequence). This CDR3 is CASSIRTSVGSEQYF. The DNA of the CDR3 is TGTGCCAGTAGTATAAGGACTAGCGTAGGCTCCGAGCAGTACTTC.

V usage is TRBV28 and J usage is TRBJ1-4, with D uncertain. CDR3 length equals 15 residues. V was trimmed by 6 bases and J by 3 bases, leaving 14 bases between them. Germline V gene lookup returns CDR1 MDHEN and CDR2 SYDVKM. This chain's CDR3 is CASSLPTAANEKLFF. The CDR3 DNA follows: TGTGCCAGCAGCCTCCCGACTGCTGCTAATGAAAAACTGTTTTTT.